This T cell receptor (beta chain) was found in a study of OX40 agonist ivuxolimab in advanced cancers. Method: immunoSEQ multiplex PCR; TCRdb's copy keeps in-frame clones and lacks some. Of roughly 59,000 clones listed, approximately 84% are singletons. Baseline, cycle 4 day 1, and cycle 7 day 1 were the blood sampling points. The V gene's germline CDR1 is SGDLS and CDR2 YYNGEE. There are 17 residues in the CDR3. V shed 3 bases and J 3 bases; nucleotides not matched to a gene: 11. This clone was observed once. The TCR comes from an adult with an advanced solid tumor such as melanoma, head and neck, liver or kidney cancer. This specimen consisted of CD4+ or CD8+ T cells sorted from blood, obtained in a trial of the OX40 agonist ivuxolimab. The V call is TRBV9, the J call TRBJ2-3; the match to TRBD1 covers 9 bases. CDR3 protein: CASSGPGGTGRTDTQYF. The CDR3 bases are TGTGCCAGCAGCGGGCCAGGGGGGACAGGGAGGACAGATACGCAGTATTTT.